The 25 T cell receptor beta chains below come from one sample, sequenced in a study of T-cell memory formation after mild COVID-19 (dated by TCRdb to about 2021). To prepare the library, 5' RACE was applied. Sequencing was carried out with an Illumina NovaSeq 6000. The public reads were run again by TCRdb, first through fastp at Q25 and then through MiXCR, and only productive beta chains were kept. Rows matching on CDR3 protein sequence are summarized as one entry with the most common DNA and genes. The sample contains 430,000 or so distinct CDR3 sequences, approximately 23% of them found a single time. The ten largest clones represent about an eighth of the sample. Sequencing was carried out using PBMCs or a T cell subset sorted from them (not recorded which). The receptors stem from an adult woman who had mild COVID-19 (a few samples of this study predate the infection). The sample titles of this study are shuffled in the database, so cell type and time point are left out; the donor was told from shared clones.

This clonotype has just a few counts. This rearrangement joins TRBV10-3 to TRBJ2-1; D is undetermined. This CDR3 has 15 residues. V was clipped by 6 bases and J by 3 bases, with 15 bases between them. CDR1 is ENHRY, CDR2 SYGVKD, per germline. The CDR3 DNA reads TGTGCCATCAGCGAACCACAGAAGGGCTACAATGAGCAGTTCTTC. Protein product: CAISEPQKGYNEQFF.

In this sample, this clonotype turned up a few times. The chain couples TRBV29-1 to TRBJ1-1, with 7 bases matching TRBD1. The germline V gene encodes CDR1 SQVTM and CDR2 ANQGSEA. The CDR3 extends over 12 amino acids. V lost 0 bases, J lost 6 bases, and 1 base stayed unmatched. In DNA, the CDR3 is TGCAGCGTTGAAGACCAGGGGGCTGAAGCTTTCTTT. It translates to CSVEDQGAEAFF.

This chain uses TRBV11-2 with TRBJ2-2, with D possibly matching TRBD2 (5 bases). The CDR3 runs 18 residues. The V gene's germline CDR1 is SGHAT and CDR2 FQNNGV. Between the trimmed V and J ends, which lost 0 bases and 0 bases, there was a span of 14 bases. The CDR3 DNA reads TGTGCCAGCAGCTTAGAAGGAGGTGGCTACCCGAACACCGGGGAGCTGTTTTTT. Translation: CASSLEGGGYPNTGELFF.

In its sample, this clonotype was seen a few times. The chain couples TRBV2 to TRBJ2-3; 9 bases match TRBD1. Trimming took 6 bases from V and 4 from J; bases not matched to a gene: 2. Germline assignment: CDR1 SNHLY and CDR2 FYNNEI. CDR3 length: 13 residues. CDR3 loop: CASRTGGADTQYF. CDR3 nucleotides: TGTGCCAGCAGGACAGGGGGAGCAGATACGCAGTATTTT.

The table lists this clonotype with a few counts. The chain combines TRBV4-1 with TRBJ1-3; D not resolved. In germline, CDR1 is MGHRA, CDR2 YSYEKL. This CDR3 has 13 amino acids. V shed 0 bases and J shed 4 bases, with 4 bases lying between them. CDR3 in amino acids: CASSQDIGNTIYF. The CDR3 DNA reads TGCGCCAGCAGCCAAGACATCGGAAACACCATATATTTT.

This clonotype has more than one count but fewer than ten. The chain has TRBV27 and TRBJ1-1, with a tentative D call TRBD1 (5 bases). CDR3 length equals 14 residues. CDR1 and CDR2 (germline): MNHEY, SMNVEV (reference sequence). Trimming removed 2 bases at V and 10 bases at J, with 17 bases between. In nucleotides, the CDR3 is TGTGCCAGCAGTTTAGGGGGAGGAGGGCGAAGAGCTTTCTTT. It yields the protein CASSLGGGGRRAFF.

There are a few counts of this clonotype. V and J are TRBV18 and TRBJ2-3; D remains ambiguous. CDR1 KGHSH and CDR2 LQKENI come from the germline V gene. Deletions cut 0 bases from V and 4 bases from J, with 5 bases between. This CDR3 has 13 amino acids. The CDR3: CASSPPVADTQYF. CDR3 coding DNA: TGTGCCAGCTCACCACCGGTGGCAGATACGCAGTATTTT.

The count of this clonotype is one. The CDR3: CASSLEASLYGYTF. CDR3 coding DNA: TGTGCCAGCAGCTTAGAGGCCTCCCTTTATGGCTACACCTTC. This chain uses TRBV7-9 with TRBJ1-2; D ambiguous. There are 14 residues in the CDR3. Trimming took off 1 base at V and 5 bases at J, with 11 bases between the two ends. The germline V gene encodes CDR1 SEHNR and CDR2 FQNEAQ (reference sequence).

V gene TRBV19 combines with J gene TRBJ1-1; D might be TRBD1 (6 bases). The CDR3 is 12 residues long. V was trimmed by 8 bases and J by 6 bases, leaving 13 bases between them. Germline assignment: CDR1 LNHDA and CDR2 SQIVND (reference sequence). CDR3 coding DNA: TGTGCCAGTTCCGGGGGGCTCGCTGAAGCTTTCTTT. It yields the protein CASSGGLAEAFF.

The chain employs TRBV12-3 or TRBV12-4 and TRBJ1-4; 8 bases line up with TRBD1. The ends lost 7 bases at V and 6 bases at J; junction bases unmatched: 7. The CDR3 loop spans 14 amino acids. CDR3 sequence: CASTQDRAHEKLFF. In nucleotides, the CDR3 is TGTGCCAGCACCCAGGACAGGGCCCATGAAAAACTGTTTTTT.

A few counts support this clonotype. CDR3 loop: CAISESRLGVEYEQYF. CDR3 sequence (DNA): TGTGCCATCAGTGAGTCGAGACTAGGGGTGGAATACGAGCAGTACTTC. This rearrangement joins TRBV10-3 to TRBJ2-7; tentatively, D is TRBD2 (6 bases). Trimming took off 0 bases at V and 4 bases at J, with 16 bases between the two ends. CDR3 length: 16 residues. Germline-derived CDR1 and CDR2 are ENHRY and SYGVKD.

The rearrangement uses TRBV24-1 and TRBJ2-1; 7 nucleotides agree with TRBD1. The CDR3 is 13 amino acids. Germline values: CDR1 KGHDR, CDR2 SFDVKD. Trimming removed 6 bases from V and 6 bases from J; junction bases left unmatched: 4. CDR3 amino acids: CATSRAGGNEQFF. The CDR3 DNA follows: TGTGCCACCAGTCGGGCAGGGGGCAATGAGCAGTTCTTC.

The rearrangement links TRBV7-9 to TRBJ2-1; no reliable D call. The CDR3 is made up of 15 amino acids. Germline CDR1 SEHNR, CDR2 FQNEAQ (reference sequence). The V gene lost 6 bases and the J gene lost 2 bases, with 14 bases spanning the gap. The CDR3, as DNA: TGTGCCAGCAGTCCCGCGGTAGCAACCTACAATGAGCAGTTCTTC. As protein: CASSPAVATYNEQFF.

V gene TRBV18 combines with J gene TRBJ2-3; the match to TRBD2 covers 9 bases. Trimming at V came to 0 bases and at J to 0 bases, leaving 13 bases not matched to a gene. CDR3 length: 20 amino acids. CDR1 KGHSH and CDR2 LQKENI come from the germline V gene. The CDR3 DNA reads as TGTGCCAGCTCACCACCGAGCCTAGCGGGGTCACTTACTAGCACAGATACGCAGTATTTT. As protein: CASSPPSLAGSLTSTDTQYF.

This clonotype was seen more than once but under ten times. The chain couples TRBV29-1 to TRBJ2-5; D unresolved. The CDR3 covers 11 residues. Trimming removed 4 bases at V and 5 bases at J, with 8 bases between. CDR1 is SQVTM, CDR2 ANQGSEA, per germline. CDR3 protein: CSVGRAETQYF. CDR3 sequence (DNA): TGCAGCGTTGGCCGGGCGGAGACCCAGTACTTC.

This clonotype was seen only a few times. This sequence joins TRBV6-5 and TRBJ2-3; tentative D call: TRBD2 (7 bases). V lost 3 bases, J lost 3 bases, and 13 bases lay in between. Germline values: CDR1 MNHEY, CDR2 SVGAGI. The CDR3 runs 15 residues. CDR3 DNA sequence: TGTGCCAGCAGTTATGGGGGGGGGGCAACAGATACGCAGTATTTT. Protein product: CASSYGGGATDTQYF.

The V call is TRBV7-3, the J call TRBJ2-6, with TRBD1 identical over 10 bases. Germline V CDR1 and CDR2: SGHTA, FQGTGA. This CDR3 contains 21 residues. V lost 4 bases to trimming and J lost 3 bases; unmatched junction nucleotides: 18. The CDR3 DNA reads TGTGCCAGCAGCTCCCTTCCTCGGACAGGGGGTGGGCGTTTTGGGGCCAACGTCCTGACTTTC. This sequence encodes CASSSLPRTGGGRFGANVLTF.

This clonotype was seen repeatedly, ten times or more. The V and J genes are TRBV25-1 and TRBJ2-4, with D perhaps given as TRBD1 or TRBD2 (5 bases each). The ends were cut back, 3 bases at V and 0 bases at J, with 9 bases in the middle. Germline CDR1 MGHDK, CDR2 SYGVNS. The CDR3 has 15 residues. The CDR3 sequence is CASSDSGTAKNIQYF. The CDR3 DNA reads as TGTGCCAGCAGTGACTCCGGGACAGCCAAAAACATTCAGTACTTC.

This clonotype was counted only a few times. This chain uses TRBV24-1 with TRBJ2-3; 7 bases are shared with TRBD1. Germline V gives CDR1 KGHDR, CDR2 SFDVKD. This CDR3 region has 15 residues. The V segment lost 8 bases and the J segment 3 bases; nucleotides outside the gene matches: 10. CDR3 amino acids: CATISGTVETDTQYF. CDR3 bases: TGTGCCACCATTTCCGGGACAGTCGAAACAGATACGCAGTATTTT.

This clonotype has only a few counts. The chain employs TRBV4-3 and TRBJ2-1; TRBD2 matches 9 bases. The CDR3 covers 16 residues. Germline loops: CDR1 LGHNA, CDR2 YSLEER. Trimming removed 0 bases from V and 3 bases from J; junction bases left unmatched: 3. The CDR3 here is CASSQEGTSSYNEQFF. As DNA, the CDR3 is TGCGCCAGCAGCCAAGAAGGGACTAGCAGCTACAATGAGCAGTTCTTC.

This clonotype has just a few counts. The V and J genes are TRBV19 and TRBJ1-1; TRBD1 might be the D (6 bases). Germline-derived CDR1 and CDR2 are LNHDA and SQIVND (reference sequence). The V and J ends lost 7 bases and 5 bases respectively, with 17 bases between them. The CDR3 contains 14 residues. CDR3 in DNA: TGTGCCAGTATCCCGGGGGGCTGGAGTACTGAAGCTTTCTTT. Its protein is CASIPGGWSTEAFF.

This clonotype was found once. The CDR3 does not end in the conserved phenylalanine or tryptophan, so this is likely a read error. The genes are TRBV24-1 and TRBJ2-1; D is perhaps TRBD1 or TRBD2 (6 bases each). This CDR3 is 13 amino acids long. Germline V lookup: CDR1 KGHDR, CDR2 SFDVKD. V was trimmed by 5 bases and J by 13 bases, leaving 17 bases between them. CDR3 residues: CATSATEGGGQFV. DNA for the CDR3: TGTGCCACCAGTGCCACGGAGGGGGGTGGTCAGTTCGTC.

This chain links TRBV20-1 with TRBJ2-1; the match to TRBD2 covers 7 bases. Germline CDR1 DFQATT, CDR2 SNEGSKA (reference sequence). J was trimmed by 3 bases and V by 7 bases; bases with no gene match: 6. This CDR3 is 13 amino acids long. CDR3 nucleotides: TGCAGTGTGGACGGGGGGAACTACAATGAGCAGTTCTTC. This codes for CSVDGGNYNEQFF.

Only one count was recorded for this clonotype. The chain joins TRBV12-5 to TRBJ1-2; the D gene is possibly TRBD1 (5 bases). The germline gives CDR1 LGHNT, CDR2 FRNRAP. CDR3 length: 16 amino acids. V was cut by 2 bases and J by 4 bases, with 17 bases left in between. The chain's CDR3 is CASGLFPGPRGYGYTF. For the CDR3, the DNA is TGTGCTAGTGGTTTGTTCCCGGGACCGCGTGGCTATGGCTACACCTTC.

This clonotype was counted only a few times. This chain joins TRBV12-3 or TRBV12-4 and TRBJ2-7; D gene ambiguous. The CDR3 extends over 12 amino acids. The germline V and J ends were trimmed by 5 bases and 3 bases, with 8 bases remaining between them. The CDR3 reads CASSTPGYEQYF. The CDR3 DNA follows: TGTGCCAGCAGTACCCCAGGCTACGAGCAGTACTTC.